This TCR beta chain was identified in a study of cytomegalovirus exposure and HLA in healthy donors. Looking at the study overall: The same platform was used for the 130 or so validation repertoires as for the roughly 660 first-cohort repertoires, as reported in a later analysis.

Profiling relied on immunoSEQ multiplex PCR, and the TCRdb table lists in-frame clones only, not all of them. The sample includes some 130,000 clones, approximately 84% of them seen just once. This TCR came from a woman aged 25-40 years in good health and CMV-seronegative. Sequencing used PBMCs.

CDR3 nucleotides: TGTGCCAGCAGCTTGTCCAGGGTTTTCTATGGCTACACCTTC. The encoded protein is CASSLSRVFYGYTF. The J gene is TRBJ1-2, the V gene TRBV5-6, with D tentatively TRBD1 (5 bases). Trimming stripped 1 base from V and 4 bases from J, with 11 bases between. The CDR3 is 14 residues long. The germline V gene encodes CDR1 SGHDT and CDR2 YYEEEE.